This T cell receptor beta chain stems from a study of early T cells in non-severe SARS-CoV-2 infection. This clonotype came up a few times. TCRdb re-analysed the 5' RACE reads in MiXCR, keeping a single row per CDR3 protein. The repertoire holds tens of thousands of distinct CDR3 sequences, with 8.5% to 10% as singletons. The germline CDR1 and CDR2 sequences are MNHNS and SASEGT. V was clipped by 2 bases and J by 5 bases, with 16 bases between them. The CDR3 extends over 15 amino acids. The sequences come from whole blood, collected at baseline. The source of this sequence is an adult who was a healthcare worker with PCR-confirmed SARS-CoV-2 infection or an uninfected control (not recorded which). The rearrangement joins TRBV6-1 to TRBJ2-7; D may correspond to TRBD1 or TRBD2 (5 bases each). CDR3 nucleotide sequence: TGTGCCAGCAGTGAATGGGGCACGGGATTCGACGAGCAGTACTTC. Encoded protein: CASSEWGTGFDEQYF.